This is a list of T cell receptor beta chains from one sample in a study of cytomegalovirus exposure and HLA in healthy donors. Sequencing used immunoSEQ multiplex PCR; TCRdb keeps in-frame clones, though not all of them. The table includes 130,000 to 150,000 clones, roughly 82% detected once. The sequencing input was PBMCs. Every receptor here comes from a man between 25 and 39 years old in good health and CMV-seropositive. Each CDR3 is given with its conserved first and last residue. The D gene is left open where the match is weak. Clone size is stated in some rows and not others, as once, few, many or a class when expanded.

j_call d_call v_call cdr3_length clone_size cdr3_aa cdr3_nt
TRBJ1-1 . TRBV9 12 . CASSGPAPGAFF TGTGCCAGCAGCGGACCAGCCCCGGGGGCTTTCTTT
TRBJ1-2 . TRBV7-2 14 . CASSFEGANYGYTF TGTGCCAGCAGCTTCGAAGGGGCCAACTATGGCTACACCTTC
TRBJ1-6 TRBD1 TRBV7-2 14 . CASSLRDSNSPLHF TGTGCCAGCAGCTTACGGGACAGTAATTCACCCCTCCACTTT
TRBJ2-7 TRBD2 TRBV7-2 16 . CASSLAPGRSSYEQYF TGTGCCAGCAGCCTAGCCCCCGGGAGGTCCTCCTACGAGCAGTACTTC
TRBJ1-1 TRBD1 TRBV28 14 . CASSPGDSRSEAFF TGTGCCAGCAGTCCGGGGGACAGTCGTTCTGAAGCTTTCTTT
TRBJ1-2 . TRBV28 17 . CASSRSLGGANQYGYTF TGTGCCAGCAGTCGTAGCCTCGGGGGGGCCAACCAATATGGCTACACCTTC
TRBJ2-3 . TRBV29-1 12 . CSVEASTDTQYF TGCAGCGTTGAAGCCTCCACAGATACGCAGTATTTT
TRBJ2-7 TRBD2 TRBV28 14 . CASSLAGGSYEQYF TGTGCCAGCAGTCTAGCGGGAGGGTCCTACGAGCAGTACTTC
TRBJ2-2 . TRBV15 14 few CATSFYSGGGELFF TGTGCCACCAGCTTCTACAGCGGCGGAGGGGAGCTGTTTTTT
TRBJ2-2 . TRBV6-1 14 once CASSEGPRDGELFF TGTGCCAGCAGTGAAGGTCCCAGGGACGGGGAGCTGTTTTTT
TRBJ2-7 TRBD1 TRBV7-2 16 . CASSVGQGTGIYEQYF TGTGCCAGCAGCGTGGGACAGGGGACGGGGATCTACGAGCAGTACTTC
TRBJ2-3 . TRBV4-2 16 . CASSPLGAGGTDTQYF TGTGCCAGCAGCCCCCTCGGCGCGGGCGGGACAGATACGCAGTATTTT
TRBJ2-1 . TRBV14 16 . CASSPRGGRAYNEQFF TGTGCCAGCAGCCCTAGAGGGGGGAGGGCCTACAATGAGCAGTTCTTC
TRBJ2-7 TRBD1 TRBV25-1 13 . CASTGRGFYEQYF TGTGCCAGCACCGGCAGGGGGTTCTACGAGCAGTACTTC
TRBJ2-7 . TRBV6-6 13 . CASRVGTAYEQYF TGTGCCAGCAGAGTAGGAACAGCTTACGAGCAGTACTTC
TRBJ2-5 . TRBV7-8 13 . CASSLYRWETQYF TGTGCCAGCAGCTTGTACCGGTGGGAGACCCAGTACTTC
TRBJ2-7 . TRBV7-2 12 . CASRPDSYEQYF TGTGCCAGCAGGCCTGACAGTTACGAGCAGTACTTC
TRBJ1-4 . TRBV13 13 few CASSLLTDEKLFF TGTGCCAGCAGCTTACTAACAGATGAAAAACTGTTTTTT
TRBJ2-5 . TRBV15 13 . CATSRVPGETQYF TGTGCCACCAGCAGAGTGCCAGGAGAGACCCAGTACTTC
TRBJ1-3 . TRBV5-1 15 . CASSLDPSSGNTIYF TGCGCCAGCAGCTTGGACCCCAGCTCTGGAAACACCATATATTTT
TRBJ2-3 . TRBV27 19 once CASSPNWAGAPYSTDTQYF TGTGCCAGCAGTCCCAACTGGGCAGGGGCGCCCTATAGCACAGATACGCAGTATTTT
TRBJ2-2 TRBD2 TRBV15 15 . CATSRELAGAGELFF TGTGCCACCAGCAGAGAATTAGCGGGAGCCGGGGAGCTGTTTTTT
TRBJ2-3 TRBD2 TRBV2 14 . CASRETSGSDTQYF TGTGCCAGCAGGGAGACTAGCGGGTCTGATACGCAGTATTTT
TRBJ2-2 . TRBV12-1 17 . CASSNHPQAPDTGELFF TGTGCCAGCAGCAATCACCCACAGGCTCCGGACACCGGGGAGCTGTTTTTT
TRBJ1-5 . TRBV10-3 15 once CAISESGQKNQPQHF TGTGCCATCAGTGAGTCGGGGCAGAAGAATCAGCCCCAGCATTTT
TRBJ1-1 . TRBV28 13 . CASSLSAGTEAFF TGTGCCAGCAGTTTATCGGCCGGGACTGAAGCTTTCTTT
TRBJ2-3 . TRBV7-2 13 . CASSLAATDTQYF TGTGCCAGCAGCTTAGCGGCCACAGATACGCAGTATTTT
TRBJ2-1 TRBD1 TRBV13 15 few CASSSRTGEYDEQFF TGTGCCAGCAGCTCTCGGACAGGGGAGTACGATGAGCAGTTCTTC
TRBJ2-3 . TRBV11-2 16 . CASSLDQGFSTDTQYF TGTGCCAGCAGCTTAGATCAGGGTTTTAGTACAGATACGCAGTATTTT
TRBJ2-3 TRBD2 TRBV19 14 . CAAKGLADTDTQYF TGTGCCGCGAAGGGGCTAGCGGACACAGATACGCAGTATTTT
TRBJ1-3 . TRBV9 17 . CASSVKAGDLSGNTIYF TGTGCCAGCAGCGTAAAAGCGGGGGATCTCTCTGGAAACACCATATATTTT
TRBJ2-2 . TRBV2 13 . CASVRQNTGELFF TGTGCCAGCGTCCGACAAAACACCGGGGAGCTGTTTTTT
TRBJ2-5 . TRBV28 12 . CASSGGQFQQYF TGTGCCAGCAGCGGGGGACAGTTCCAGCAGTACTTC
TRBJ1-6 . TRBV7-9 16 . CASVQVPSSYNSPLHF TGTGCCAGCGTTCAAGTTCCGAGCTCCTATAATTCACCCCTCCACTTT
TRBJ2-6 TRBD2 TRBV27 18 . CASRVAGEGISGANVLTF TGTGCCAGCAGGGTAGCGGGAGAGGGGATCTCTGGGGCCAACGTCCTGACTTTC
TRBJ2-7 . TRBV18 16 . CASSPRLAGGRDEQYF TGTGCCAGCTCACCACGGTTAGCCGGGGGTCGCGACGAGCAGTACTTC
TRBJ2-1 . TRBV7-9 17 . CASSLVLDYSYYNEQFF TGTGCCAGCAGCTTAGTTCTGGACTACTCCTATTACAATGAGCAGTTCTTC
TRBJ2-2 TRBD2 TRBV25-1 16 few CASSETSGYRTGELFF TGTGCCAGCAGTGAGACTAGCGGCTACAGAACCGGGGAGCTGTTTTTT
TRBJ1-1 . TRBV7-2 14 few CASSSGQLNTEAFF TGTGCCAGCAGCTCCGGACAGTTGAACACTGAAGCTTTCTTT
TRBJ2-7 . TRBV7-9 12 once CASSRQPHEQYF TGTGCCAGCAGCCGACAGCCCCACGAGCAGTACTTC
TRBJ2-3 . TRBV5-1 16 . CASSFRRGPSTDTQYF TGCGCCAGCAGCTTTCGAAGGGGCCCTAGCACAGATACGCAGTATTTT